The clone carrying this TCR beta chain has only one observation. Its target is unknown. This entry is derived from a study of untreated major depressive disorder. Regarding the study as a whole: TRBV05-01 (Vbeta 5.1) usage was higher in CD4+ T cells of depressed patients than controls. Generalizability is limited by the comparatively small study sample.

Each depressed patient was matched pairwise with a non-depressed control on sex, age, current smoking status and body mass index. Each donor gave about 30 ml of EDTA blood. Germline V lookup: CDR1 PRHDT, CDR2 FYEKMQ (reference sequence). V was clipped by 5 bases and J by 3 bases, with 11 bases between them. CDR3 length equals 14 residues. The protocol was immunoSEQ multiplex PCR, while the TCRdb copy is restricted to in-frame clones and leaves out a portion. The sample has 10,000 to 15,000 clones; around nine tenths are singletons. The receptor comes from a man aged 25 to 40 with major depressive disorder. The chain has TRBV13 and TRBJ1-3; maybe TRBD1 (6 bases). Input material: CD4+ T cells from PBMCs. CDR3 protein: CASSPRGIGNTIYF. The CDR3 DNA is TGTGCCAGCAGCCCCAGGGGAATTGGAAACACCATATATTTT.